The present TCR beta chain was sequenced within a study of cytomegalovirus exposure and HLA in healthy donors. Study-level results: The study recorded some 160 TCR beta chains that were cytomegalovirus-associated. Later analysis identified 16,000 or so TCR beta sequences associated with HLA alleles, using a false discovery rate threshold of 0.05.

As for this clone: The target antigen is unknown.

The PCR had 60 Vbeta and 13 Jbeta primers. Source study methods: Per a later analysis, the number of unique TCR beta chains was approximately 73 million, of which some 9.9 million were shared. Clones were read by immunoSEQ multiplex PCR, and TCRdb kept only the in-frame ones, dropping some. From that table come the V and J calls and clone size; the DNA was used to work out D and trimming. The table has approximately 180,000 clones, around 80% seen once. The CDR3 spans 15 residues. Unmatched junction bases numbered 8, after V lost 6 bases and J lost 0 bases. In germline, CDR1 is SGHTA, CDR2 FQGNSA. The rearrangement links TRBV7-2 to TRBJ2-7; 7 bases match TRBD1. This TCR was sampled from a woman between 18 and 30 years old in good health and CMV-seronegative. Sequenced sample: PBMCs. The CDR3 DNA reads as TGTGCCAGCAGTCCAGGACAGGATAACTCCTACGAGCAGTACTTC. Its protein product is CASSPGQDNSYEQYF.